This TCR beta chain was retrieved from a study of shared T cell receptors in the human thymus. The CDR3 sequence is 11 residues long. Germline V gene sequence: CDR1 LGHNA, CDR2 YNFKEQ. V gave up 1 base and J gave up 8 bases, with 5 bases separating them. Sequencing used immunoSEQ multiplex PCR; TCRdb keeps in-frame clones, though not all of them. The sample consists of around 340,000 clones, roughly 94% of them appearing once. This rearrangement joins TRBV4-2 to TRBJ1-1; D remains ambiguous. The receptor was isolated from a human donor. The sequencing input was thymocytes. The CDR3 here is CASSQGQEAFF. DNA of the CDR3: TGTGCCAGCAGCCAAGGGCAGGAAGCTTTCTTT.